The T cell receptor beta chain under discussion was sequenced for a study of blood T cell repertoires in COVID-19. Across the whole study: Acute and convalescent COVID-19 samples came from the United States, Italy and Spain. PBMCs, B-cell-depleted T cells, or T cells were the source of the cDNA or gDNA that made up the material.

The junction had 5 bases not matched to a gene; V was cut back by 4 bases and J by 3 bases. This CDR3 comprises 14 residues. Germline CDR1 and CDR2: MNHEY and SVGAGI. In the original analysis: Cell counts per sample came from amplifying reference gene primers. Using immunoSEQ multiplex PCR, the repertoire was profiled, and TCRdb retains in-frame clones only, with some absent. D and trimming come from the DNA, and the V and J calls and clone size come from that table. The sample yields 55,000 to 70,000 clones, roughly 86% seen once. In its sample, this clone was seen once. The TCR originated in a man over 45 with acute or convalescent COVID-19. Sequenced input: peripheral blood. The chain uses TRBV6-5 and TRBJ2-7, with TRBD1 matching 8 bases. Here the CDR3 DNA reads TGTGCCAGCAGTTCAGGGGGCAGGTTCTACGAGCAGTACTTC. This codes for CASSSGGRFYEQYF.